This T cell receptor beta chain was identified during a study of T cells after yellow fever vaccination. TCRdb called the 5' RACE reads again in MiXCR, with one record for every CDR3 protein. Altogether under 600,000 distinct CDR3 sequences are present, roughly a fifth being singletons, with the ten largest covering less than 20%. Per the germline V gene, CDR1 is SGHDT and CDR2 is YYEEEE. V trimming: 5 bases; J trimming: 9 bases; junction bases outside the gene matches: 4. The CDR3 has 13 residues. J is TRBJ2-1 and V is TRBV5-6; 11 bases map to TRBD2. The sequence derives from a man between 18 and 35 years old who received the YFV17D yellow fever vaccine. The sequenced sample was PBMCs, obtained approximately 22 days after the first yellow fever vaccination. The CDR3 is CASSTSGGGEQFF. CDR3 nucleotides: TGTGCCAGCAGTACTAGCGGGGGAGGTGAGCAGTTCTTC.